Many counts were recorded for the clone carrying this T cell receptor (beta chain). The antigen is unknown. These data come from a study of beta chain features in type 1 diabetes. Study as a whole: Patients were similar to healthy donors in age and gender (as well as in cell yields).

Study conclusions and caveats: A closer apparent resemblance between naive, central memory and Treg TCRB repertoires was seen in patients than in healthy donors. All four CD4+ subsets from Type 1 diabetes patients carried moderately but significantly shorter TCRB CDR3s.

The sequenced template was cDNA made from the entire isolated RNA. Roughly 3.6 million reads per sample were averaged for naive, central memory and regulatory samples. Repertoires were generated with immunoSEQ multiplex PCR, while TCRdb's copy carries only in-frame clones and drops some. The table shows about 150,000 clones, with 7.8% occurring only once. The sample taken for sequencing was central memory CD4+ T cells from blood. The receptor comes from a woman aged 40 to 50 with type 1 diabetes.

The chain's CDR3 is CASSLAGGGLRPQHF. The CDR3 DNA follows: TGTGCCAGCAGTTTGGCGGGAGGGGGATTGAGGCCCCAGCATTTT. The genes are TRBV28 and TRBJ1-5; D is perhaps TRBD1 (6 bases). The CDR3 is made up of 15 amino acids. The V gene lost 3 bases and the J gene lost 9 bases, with 18 bases spanning the gap. CDR1 and CDR2 from the germline V gene are MDHEN and SYDVKM.